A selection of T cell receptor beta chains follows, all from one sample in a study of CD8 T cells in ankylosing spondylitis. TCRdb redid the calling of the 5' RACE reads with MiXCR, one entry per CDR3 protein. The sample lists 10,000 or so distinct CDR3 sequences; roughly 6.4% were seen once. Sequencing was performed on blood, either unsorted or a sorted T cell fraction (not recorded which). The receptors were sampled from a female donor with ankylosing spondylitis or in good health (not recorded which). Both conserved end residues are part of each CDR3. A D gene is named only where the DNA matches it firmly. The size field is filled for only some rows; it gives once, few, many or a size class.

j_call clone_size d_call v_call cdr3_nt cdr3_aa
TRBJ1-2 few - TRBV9 TGTGCCAGCAGCCACTCCACAGAGACAAACTATGGCTACACCTTC CASSHSTETNYGYTF
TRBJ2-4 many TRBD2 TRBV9 TGTGCCAGCAGCGCGCGGGGGGCCGGGGACATTCAGTACTTC CASSARGAGDIQYF
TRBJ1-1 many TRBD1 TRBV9 TGTGCCAGCAGCGCAGGGGGCACTGAAGCTTTCTTT CASSAGGTEAFF
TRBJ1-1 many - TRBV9 TGTGCCAGCAGCCCCCGGCAGAACACTGAAGCTTTCTTT CASSPRQNTEAFF
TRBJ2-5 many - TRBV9 TGTGCCAGCAGCGTAGCCGACCGGGCTAGCAGGTACCAAGAGACCCAGTACTTC CASSVADRASRYQETQYF
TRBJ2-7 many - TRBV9 TGTGCCAGCAGCCCCGGGGGAGCAGGAAGCGAGCAGTACTTC CASSPGGAGSEQYF
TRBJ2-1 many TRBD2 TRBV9 TGTGCCAGCAGCGAGGGTAGCGGGAAGACCTACAATGAGCAGTTCTTC CASSEGSGKTYNEQFF
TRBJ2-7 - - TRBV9 TGTGCCAGCAGCGTAGCAGGAGATCACGAGCAGTACTTC CASSVAGDHEQYF
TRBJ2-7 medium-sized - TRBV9 TGTGCCAGCAGCGTCGGACTGGACTCCTACGAGCAGTACTTC CASSVGLDSYEQYF
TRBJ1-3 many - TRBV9 TGTGCCAGCAGTGCCGGGACAAACATATATTTT CASSAGTNIYF
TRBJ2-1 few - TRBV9 TGTGCCAGCAGCCCTACGGTGGGCCCTATAAACAATGAGCAGTTCTTC CASSPTVGPINNEQFF
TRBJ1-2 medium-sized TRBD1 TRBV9 TGTGCCAGCAGTTCGGGGGACAGGAACTATGGCTACACCTTC CASSSGDRNYGYTF
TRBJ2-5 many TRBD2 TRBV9 TGTGCCAGCAGCTACGGGACTAGCCCAGAGACCCAGTACTTC CASSYGTSPETQYF
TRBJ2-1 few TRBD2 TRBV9 TGTGCCAGCAGCGGGGGGACTAGCGGGAGCAATGAGCAGTTCTTC CASSGGTSGSNEQFF
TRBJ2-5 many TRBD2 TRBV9 TGTGCCAGCAGCTCCGGACTAGCGGGAGTCTCACTTCAAGAGACCCAGTACTTC CASSSGLAGVSLQETQYF
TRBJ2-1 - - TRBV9 TGTGCCAGCAGCGTAGGCGATTACAATGAGCAGTTCTTC CASSVGDYNEQFF
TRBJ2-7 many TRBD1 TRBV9 TGTGCCAGCAGCCCAAGGACAGGGAATTACGAGCAGTACTTC CASSPRTGNYEQYF
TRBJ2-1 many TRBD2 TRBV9 TGTGCCAGCACTGCGGGAGGGCCGGTAAATGAGCAGTTCTTC CASTAGGPVNEQFF
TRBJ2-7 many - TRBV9 TGTGCCAGCAGCCTTGTGGGGGCTTCCTACGAGCAGTACTTC CASSLVGASYEQYF
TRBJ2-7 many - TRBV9 TGTGCCAGCAGCGAGTCTATCACCCCCCAGTACTTC CASSESITPQYF
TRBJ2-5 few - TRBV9 TGTGCCAGCAGCGTGAGACTCGGGGAGACCCAGTACTTC CASSVRLGETQYF
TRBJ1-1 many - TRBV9 TGTGCCAGCAGCCCCTCTCGGGGTTCCACTGAAGCTTTCTTT CASSPSRGSTEAFF
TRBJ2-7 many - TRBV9 TGTGCCAGCAGCGTAGGGTCAGACTACGAGCAGTACTTC CASSVGSDYEQYF
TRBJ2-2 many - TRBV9 TGTGCCAGCAGCGTAAACGGTGTGGGGGGAGATAACACCGGGGAGCTGTTTTTT CASSVNGVGGDNTGELFF
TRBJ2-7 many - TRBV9 TGTGCCAGCAGCCTGGGAACCAGGGGAGCCTACGAGCAGTACTTC CASSLGTRGAYEQYF
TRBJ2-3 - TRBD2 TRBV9 TGTGCCAGCAGCTCTGGACTAGCGGATTTCACAGATACGCAGTATTTT CASSSGLADFTDTQYF
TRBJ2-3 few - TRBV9 TGTGCCAGCAGCGCCAACACCCCCCATGATACGCAGTATTTT CASSANTPHDTQYF
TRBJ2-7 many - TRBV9 TGTGCCAGCAGCGCTGGGCGGGACAGAGCCTACGAGCAGTACTTC CASSAGRDRAYEQYF
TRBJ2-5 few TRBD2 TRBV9 TGTGCCAGCAGCGTTACTAGCGGGAGCCTAGGAGAGACCCAGTACTTC CASSVTSGSLGETQYF
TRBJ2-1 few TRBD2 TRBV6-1 TGTGCCAGCCACACTAGCGGGAGTTTGTCCTACAATGAGCAGTTCTTC CASHTSGSLSYNEQFF
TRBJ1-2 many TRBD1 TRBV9 TGTGCCAGCAGCGGATGGGCTGGACAGGGAGTGAGCTATGGCTACACCTTC CASSGWAGQGVSYGYTF
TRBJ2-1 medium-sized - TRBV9 TGTGCCAGCAGCGGTGGCGGGACTCCTCTCCAGTTCTTC CASSGGGTPLQFF